Listed here are 9 T cell receptor beta chains from one sample, sequenced in a study of T cells after yellow fever vaccination. Via MiXCR, TCRdb re-called the 5' RACE reads, giving one row per CDR3 protein. Here the sample spans 300,000 to 350,000 distinct CDR3 sequences, approximately 4.5% being singletons. The material sequenced was PBMCs, taken 15 days after the yellow fever booster vaccination. The origin of the receptors is a man aged 18 to 30 who received the YFV17D yellow fever vaccine.

The gene calls are TRBV6-5 and TRBJ2-7; the D gene could be TRBD1 or TRBD2 (5 bases each). V lost 4 bases and J lost 0, with 16 bases in between. Germline values: CDR1 MNHEY, CDR2 SVGAGI. There are 16 residues in the CDR3. The CDR3 nucleotides are TGTGCCAGCAGTTTATCTTCCGGGACCAGCTCCTACGAGCAGTACTTC. As protein: CASSLSSGTSSYEQYF.

The chain combines TRBV7-9 with TRBJ2-1; unclear D gene. The CDR3 loop spans 15 amino acids. Germline V gene lookup returns CDR1 SEHNR and CDR2 FQNEAQ (reference sequence). Trimming shortened V by 5 bases and J by 6 bases, and 17 bases separated the two germline ends. CDR3: CASSIIGPPSNEQFF. The CDR3 DNA reads as TGTGCCAGCAGCATAATCGGCCCGCCTAGCAATGAGCAGTTCTTC.

This clonotype was seen many times. V is TRBV19 and J is TRBJ1-1; 9 positions agree with TRBD1. V lost 4 bases to trimming and J lost 0 bases; unmatched junction nucleotides: 6. Germline CDR1 LNHDA, CDR2 SQIVND (reference sequence). CDR3 size: 16 residues. The CDR3 is CASSTLDRGLNTEAFF. The CDR3 DNA reads TGTGCCAGTAGTACCTTGGACAGGGGCCTGAACACTGAAGCTTTCTTT. Full variable domain (remainder filled in from reference TRBV19 and TRBJ1-1): DGGITQSPKYLFRKEGQNVTLSCEQNLNHDAMYWYRQDPGQGLRLIYYSQIVNDFQKGDIAEGYSVSREKKESFPLTVTSAQKNPTAFYLCASSTLDRGLNTEAFFGQGTRLTVV.

This clonotype was seen a handful of times. V gene TRBV5-1 combines with J gene TRBJ1-4; D uncertain. This CDR3 region has 14 residues. The ends were cut back, 3 bases at V and 0 bases at J, with 6 bases in the middle. Germline V gene lookup returns CDR1 SGHRS and CDR2 YFSETQ. The CDR3 is CASSSSSTNEKLFF. CDR3 sequence (DNA): TGCGCCAGCAGCTCCTCATCAACTAATGAAAAACTGTTTTTT.

This clonotype was seen ten or more times. V gene TRBV6-5 combines with J gene TRBJ2-1; 13 bases map to TRBD2. The CDR3 spans 15 residues. Germline V CDR1 and CDR2: MNHEY, SVGAGI. V was pared by 4 bases and J by 7 bases, with 4 bases of the junction left unmatched. CDR3 sequence: CASSSTSGGPNEQFF. The CDR3 DNA is TGTGCCAGCAGTTCGACTAGCGGGGGGCCGAATGAGCAGTTCTTC.

The chain combines TRBV4-3 with TRBJ2-3; 11 bases line up with TRBD2. Germline V gives CDR1 LGHNA, CDR2 YSLEER. J lost 5 bases, V lost 0 bases, and 16 bases had no gene match. This CDR3 contains 20 residues. Here the CDR3 reads CASSQDPLASLAGGLDTQYF. The CDR3 DNA sequence: TGCGCCAGCAGCCAAGATCCCCTAGCGAGTTTAGCGGGGGGGCTAGATACGCAGTATTTT.

This clonotype was counted many times. The V call is TRBV12-3 or TRBV12-4, the J call TRBJ2-1; 8 bases match TRBD2. V was clipped by 7 bases and J by 7 bases; unmatched bases: 6. This CDR3 is built from 13 residues. Here the CDR3 reads CASNLRGGNEQFF. The CDR3, as DNA: TGTGCCAGCAATCTACGGGGGGGGAATGAGCAGTTCTTC.

This clonotype has a handful of counts. The V and J genes are TRBV20-1 and TRBJ2-2, with 10 bases fitting TRBD1. Germline CDR1 and CDR2: DFQATT and SNEGSKA (reference sequence). V trimming: 7 bases; J trimming: 0 bases; junction bases outside the gene matches: 8. The CDR3 sequence is 16 residues long. The CDR3 here is CSVSRGTGANTGELFF. For the CDR3, the DNA is TGCAGTGTTTCGCGCGGGACAGGGGCGAACACCGGGGAGCTGTTTTTT.

The CDR3 reads CASSLLHGTGAQYF. The CDR3 DNA follows: TGTGCCAGCAGCCTCTTACACGGGACAGGGGCGCAGTATTTT. J is TRBJ2-3 and V is TRBV14; 10 positions match TRBD1. The germline gives CDR1 SGHDN, CDR2 FVKESK. Trimming cost V 4 bases and J 10 bases; bases outside gene matches: 8. This CDR3 has 14 amino acids.